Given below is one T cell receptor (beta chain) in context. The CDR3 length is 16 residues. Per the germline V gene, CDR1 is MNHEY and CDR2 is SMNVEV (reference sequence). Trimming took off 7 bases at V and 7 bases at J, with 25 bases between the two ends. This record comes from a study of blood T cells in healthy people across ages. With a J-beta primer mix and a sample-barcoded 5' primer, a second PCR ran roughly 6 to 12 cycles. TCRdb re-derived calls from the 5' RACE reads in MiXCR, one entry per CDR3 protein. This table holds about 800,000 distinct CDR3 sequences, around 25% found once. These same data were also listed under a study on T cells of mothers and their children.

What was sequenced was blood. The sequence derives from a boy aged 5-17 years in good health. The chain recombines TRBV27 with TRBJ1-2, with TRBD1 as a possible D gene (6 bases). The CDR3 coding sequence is TGTGCCAGCACCACGAGAAAGCCCGGGGGCGTAGGTGGCTACACCTTC. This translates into CASTTRKPGGVGGYTF.